Each of the 26 T cell receptor beta chains below was sequenced from the same sample in a study of shared clonotypes between healthy human individuals. The method was immunoSEQ multiplex PCR; TCRdb's version includes in-frame clones alone and lacks a portion of them. The data show fewer than 850,000 clones, 90% seen once. Sequencing was done on a sample of memory CD8+ T cells from PBMCs. As for subset: CD45RO+ cells pooled with CCR7-negative TemRA cells. Receptors were obtained from a young man in good health. Some clones in this sample may be carry-over from other donors' samples.

The CDR3 DNA reads as TGTGCCTGGAGTGGGGGGGACAGCCAGACATACTTC. This gives the protein CAWSGGDSQTYF. The chain is built from TRBV30 and TRBJ2-7; tentatively, D is TRBD1 (7 bases). V lost 1 base to trimming and J lost 13 bases, with 17 bases between them. This CDR3 has 12 amino acids. CDR1 and CDR2 from the germline V gene are GTSNPN and SVGIG (reference sequence).

V is TRBV6-5 and J is TRBJ2-1; D is ambiguous. Germline CDR1 MNHEY, CDR2 SVGAGI. The CDR3 runs to 12 residues. V lost 6 bases to trimming and J lost 3 bases, with 6 bases between them. CDR3 protein: CASSLDYNEQFF. The CDR3 coding sequence is TGTGCCAGCAGCCTGGACTACAATGAGCAGTTCTTC.

The chain uses TRBV5-1 and TRBJ2-7; the D gene is possibly TRBD2 (5 bases). V lost 0 bases and J 12 bases, leaving 13 bases between the germline ends. Per the germline V gene, CDR1 is SGHRS and CDR2 is YFSETQ. CDR3 length: 12 amino acids. CDR3 DNA sequence: TGCGCCAGCAGCTTGGATCCGAGGGAACGGTACTTC. Residues: CASSLDPRERYF. The full variable domain, rest sourced from reference TRBV5-1 and TRBJ2-7, is KAGVTQTPRYLIKTRGQQVTLSCSPISGHRSVSWYQQTPGQGLQFLFEYFSETQRNKGNFPGRFSGRQFSNSRSEMNVSTLELGDSALYLCASSLDPRERYFGPGTRLTVT.

The rearrangement joins TRBV5-1 to TRBJ1-2, with D perhaps TRBD1 (5 bases). CDR1 and CDR2 (germline): SGHRS, YFSETQ. The CDR3 covers 19 residues. Trimming pared 0 bases from V and 3 bases from J, leaving 24 bases between. CDR3 coding DNA: TGCGCCAGCAGCTTGGGACTCAACCGGGGCAGGGTCGAGGACTATGGCTACACCTTC. Protein sequence: CASSLGLNRGRVEDYGYTF.

V usage is TRBV27 and J usage is TRBJ1-1; D is unresolved. Trimming took off 0 bases at V and 1 base at J, with 6 bases between the two ends. This CDR3 comprises 14 residues. CDR1 is MNHEY and CDR2 is SMNVEV in the germline V gene (reference sequence). The CDR3 is CASSLSSPNTEAFF. CDR3 coding DNA: TGTGCCAGCAGTTTATCGTCACCGAACACTGAAGCTTTCTTT.

The rearrangement joins TRBV11-2 to TRBJ2-7; TRBD1 matches at 9 bases. Trimming took 5 bases from V and 2 from J; bases not matched to a gene: 1. The CDR3 is 13 residues long. The V gene's germline CDR1 is SGHAT and CDR2 FQNNGV. The chain's CDR3 is CASSRDRAYEQYF. The CDR3 coding sequence is TGTGCCAGCAGCCGGGACAGGGCCTACGAGCAGTACTTC.

The J gene is TRBJ2-7, the V gene TRBV4-3; 9 bases fit TRBD2. V was pared by 2 bases and J by 6 bases, with 11 bases of the junction left unmatched. The CDR3 length is 16 residues. Germline-derived CDR1 and CDR2 are LGHNA and YSLEER. CDR3 protein: CASSQFWREGLGEQYF. CDR3 DNA sequence: TGCGCCAGCAGCCAATTTTGGCGGGAGGGCCTAGGCGAGCAGTACTTC.

This clone was counted between two and nine times. The gene calls are TRBV13 and TRBJ2-6, with D hard to call. The CDR3 covers 16 residues. Per germline, CDR1 PRHDT and CDR2 FYEKMQ (reference sequence). V lost 5 bases, J lost 0 bases, and 11 bases lay in between. CDR3 sequence: CASSALSFSGANVLTF. CDR3 sequence (DNA): TGTGCCAGCAGCGCCCTCTCGTTCTCTGGGGCCAACGTCCTGACTTTC.

V and J are TRBV6-5 and TRBJ2-2; D assignment may be TRBD1 or TRBD2 (5 bases each). Trimming left V 8 bases short and J 0 bases short, with 10 bases between. Per the germline V gene, CDR1 is MNHEY and CDR2 is SVGAGI. The CDR3 runs to 14 residues. The CDR3 DNA follows: TGTGCCAGCCGGGACGGAACGAACACCGGGGAGCTGTTTTTT. Translation: CASRDGTNTGELFF.

V gene TRBV13 combines with J gene TRBJ2-7, with D tentatively TRBD2 (6 bases). Germline CDR1 PRHDT, CDR2 FYEKMQ (reference sequence). This CDR3 is 14 amino acids long. Trimming took off 3 bases at V and 2 bases at J, with 11 bases between the two ends. This CDR3 reads CASSLEGKPYEQYF. The CDR3 DNA follows: TGTGCCAGCAGCTTGGAGGGAAAACCCTACGAGCAGTACTTC.

This sequence joins TRBV28 and TRBJ1-1; D gene uncertain. Trimming removed 6 bases from V and 1 base from J, with 9 bases in between. The CDR3 extends over 13 amino acids. Germline lookup yields CDR1 MDHEN and CDR2 SYDVKM. The CDR3 DNA reads as TGTGCCAGCAGATATACAGAGAACACTGAAGCTTTCTTT. The encoded protein is CASRYTENTEAFF.

The rearrangement links TRBV7-9 to TRBJ1-4, with D perhaps TRBD1 (5 bases). The CDR3 has 16 amino acids. Germline V gene lookup returns CDR1 SEHNR and CDR2 FQNEAQ (reference sequence). With 6 bases removed from V and 0 bases from J, the gap between germline ends came to 14 bases. CDR3 region: CASSRDRDATNEKLFF. For the CDR3, the DNA is TGTGCCAGCAGTCGGGACCGAGATGCAACTAATGAAAAACTGTTTTTT. Together with reference TRBV7-9 and TRBJ1-4, the CDR3 gives the full variable domain: DTGVSQNPRHKITKRGQNVTFRCDPISEHNRLYWYRQTLGQGPEFLTYFQNEAQLEKSRLLSDRFSAERPKGSFSTLEIQRTEQGDSAMYLCASSRDRDATNEKLFFGSGTQLSVL.

The chain couples TRBV27 to TRBJ1-2; weak D call: TRBD1 (5 bases). Germline lookup yields CDR1 MNHEY and CDR2 SMNVEV (reference sequence). Trimming removed 2 bases at V and 4 bases at J, with 17 bases between. This CDR3 comprises 16 residues. The CDR3 DNA follows: TGTGCCAGCAGTTTACGCTCCCCATGGGGGATCTATGGCTACACCTTC. Translating it yields CASSLRSPWGIYGYTF.

The J gene is TRBJ1-2, the V gene TRBV5-4, with 7 positions matching TRBD1. CDR1 is SGHNT and CDR2 is YYREEE in the germline V gene (reference sequence). CDR3 length: 14 amino acids. Trimming removed 3 bases from V and 5 bases from J; junction bases left unmatched: 7. CDR3 bases: TGTGCCAGCAGCTCGCCCGACAGGGCATATGGCTACACCTTC. Translated, it gives CASSSPDRAYGYTF.

The V gene is TRBV10-3, the J gene TRBJ1-2; D is ambiguous. Germline CDR1 ENHRY, CDR2 SYGVKD. The CDR3 length is 14 residues. V lost 4 bases to trimming and J lost 3 bases, with 12 bases between them. The CDR3 region is CAISGLNSYYGYTF. In DNA, the CDR3 is TGTGCCATCAGTGGACTTAACTCTTACTATGGCTACACCTTC.

This chain uses TRBV29-1 with TRBJ2-7; D is perhaps TRBD2 (7 bases). V lost 4 bases to trimming and J lost 2 bases, with 15 bases between them. The CDR3 contains 14 residues. The germline V gene has CDR1 SQVTM and CDR2 ANQGSEA. CDR3 region: CSVVAGGLPYEQYF. The CDR3 nucleotides read TGCAGCGTTGTCGCCGGGGGGCTTCCCTACGAGCAGTACTTC.

The V call is TRBV19, the J call TRBJ2-5; D is possibly TRBD1 (6 bases). The germline V gene encodes CDR1 LNHDA and CDR2 SQIVND (reference sequence). This CDR3 region has 15 residues. V lost 3 bases and J lost 5, with 16 bases in between. The CDR3 loop is CASSILTGRGETQYF. CDR3 bases: TGTGCCAGTAGTATTCTGACAGGCCGTGGGGAGACCCAGTACTTC.

The rearrangement uses TRBV29-1 and TRBJ2-1; D may match TRBD1 or TRBD2 (5 bases each). Germline CDR1 is SQVTM and CDR2 is ANQGSEA. Trimming took 4 bases from V and 6 from J, leaving 16 bases between them. CDR3 length: 14 residues. CDR3 in amino acids: CSVVGKLDTNEQFF. The CDR3 nucleotides read TGCAGCGTTGTCGGGAAATTGGACACCAATGAGCAGTTCTTC.

The V call is TRBV10-3, the J call TRBJ2-7; D might be TRBD1 (5 bases). CDR3 length: 15 residues. Per germline, CDR1 ENHRY and CDR2 SYGVKD. V lost 4 bases to trimming and J lost 2 bases, with 15 bases between them. This CDR3 is CAISVRGIGPYEQYF. The CDR3 nucleotides are TGTGCCATCAGTGTTAGGGGTATTGGACCCTACGAGCAGTACTTC.

The J gene is TRBJ2-1, the V gene TRBV27, with D perhaps being TRBD1 or TRBD2 (5 bases each). The CDR3 extends over 11 amino acids. Germline V gives CDR1 MNHEY, CDR2 SMNVEV (reference sequence). V was pared by 8 bases and J by 9 bases, with 11 bases between. The CDR3 protein is CASEGGGEQFF. The DNA for the CDR3 is TGTGCCAGCGAAGGTGGGGGTGAGCAGTTCTTC.

V usage is TRBV25-1 and J usage is TRBJ1-1, with a possible D match to TRBD1 (5 bases). The CDR3 is made up of 13 amino acids. Trimming removed 3 bases at V and 9 bases at J, with 14 bases between. The germline gives CDR1 MGHDK, CDR2 SYGVNS. CDR3: CASSEGRSDKAFF. CDR3 DNA sequence: TGTGCCAGCAGTGAGGGTCGGTCGGACAAAGCTTTCTTT. The entire variable domain, with the rest obtained from reference TRBV25-1 and TRBJ1-1, is as follows: EADIYQTPRYLVIGTGKKITLECSQTMGHDKMYWYQQDPGMELHLIHYSYGVNSTEKGDLSSESTVSRIRTEHFPLTLESARPSHTSQYLCASSEGRSDKAFFGQGTRLTVV.

V and J are TRBV6-1 and TRBJ2-7; TRBD1 matches 9 bases. Germline V gives CDR1 MNHNS, CDR2 SASEGT. After removal of 1 base from V and 6 bases from J, the junction contained 7 bases not matched to a gene. There are 15 residues in the CDR3. The CDR3 DNA is TGTGCCAGCAGTGAAGATGGGACAGGGTTTGGCGAGCAGTACTTC. Residues: CASSEDGTGFGEQYF.

This clone was observed a handful of times. The chain links TRBV7-9 to TRBJ1-1, with D possibly TRBD1 on 6 matching bases. The CDR3 consists of 13 residues. Trimming removed 5 bases from V and 1 base from J, with 8 bases in between. Per the germline V gene, CDR1 is SEHNR and CDR2 is FQNEAQ (reference sequence). In DNA form, the CDR3 reads TGTGCCAGCAGCCAGGACAGGAACACTGAAGCTTTCTTT. This encodes CASSQDRNTEAFF.

The count of this clone is one. The CDR3 loop is CASSQDFPANYGYTF. The CDR3 DNA is TGCGCCAGCAGCCAAGACTTCCCAGCTAACTATGGCTACACCTTC. J is TRBJ1-2 and V is TRBV4-3; no clear D gene. CDR3 length: 15 amino acids. In germline, CDR1 is LGHNA, CDR2 YSLEER. V dropped 0 bases and J dropped 0 bases, with 8 bases sitting between them.

The rearrangement links TRBV4-1 to TRBJ2-7; TRBD2 matches 8 bases. The CDR3 consists of 15 residues. Germline loops: CDR1 MGHRA, CDR2 YSYEKL. Trimming removed 1 base from V and 5 bases from J; junction bases left unmatched: 7. The CDR3 DNA reads TGCGCCAGCAGCCAAGTTCCCGGGAGGGCCCACGAGCAGTACTTC. The encoded protein is CASSQVPGRAHEQYF.

This clone was recorded only once. CDR3 amino acids: CASRGTDLSNQPQHF. The CDR3 bases are TGTGCCAGTCGAGGGACAGACCTTAGCAATCAGCCCCAGCATTTT. The chain recombines TRBV19 with TRBJ1-5, with 7 bases aligning to TRBD1. V lost 8 bases and J lost 0; bases outside the gene matches: 7. The CDR3 is 15 amino acids. Germline lookup yields CDR1 LNHDA and CDR2 SQIVND (reference sequence).